This T cell receptor beta chain was sequenced for a study of T-cell memory formation after mild COVID-19. Study conclusions and caveats: Whether day 37 second-wave clones are SARS-CoV-2-specific was not confirmed. CD4/CD8 balance characterized clones contracting day 15 to 85, and CD4+ skew characterized later expanders. There were some responding clones in pre-infection memory, which suggested that cross-reactive memory had joined.

This clonotype was observed a handful of times. Its antigen is currently unknown. 5'RACE primed from the constant segment yielded TCR alpha and TCR beta cDNA libraries bearing sample barcodes and UMIs. TCRdb independently ran MiXCR on the 5' RACE reads; one entry per CDR3 protein. There are roughly 600,000 distinct CDR3 sequences in the sample; more than 15% occur only once, and around 11% lies in the top ten. There are 13 residues in the CDR3. In germline, CDR1 is KGHSH, CDR2 LQKENI. Between the trimmed V and J ends, which lost 3 bases and 3 bases, there was a span of 7 bases. The chain combines TRBV18 with TRBJ2-3; tentative D call: TRBD2 (5 bases). Sequenced sample: PBMCs or a T cell subset sorted from them (not recorded which). The source of this sequence is an adult woman who had mild COVID-19 (a few samples of this study predate the infection). Cell type and time point are not known. The chain's CDR3 is CASSPIATDTQYF. CDR3 sequence (DNA): TGTGCCAGCTCACCGATAGCGACAGATACGCAGTATTTT.